A single sample gave rise to the 20 T cell receptor beta chains below, sequenced in a study of blood T cells in healthy people across ages. Through a sample-barcoded 5' primer and a J-beta primer mix, a second PCR was run for about 6 to 11 cycles. MiXCR was run by TCRdb on the 5' RACE reads, yielding one entry per CDR3 protein. Among 500,000 to 700,000 distinct CDR3 sequences listed, around 31% were seen once. The specimen was blood. Receptors were obtained from an elderly woman in good health.

This clonotype was observed at least ten times. The chain is built from TRBV20-1 and TRBJ1-6, with D unresolved. Germline V gene lookup returns CDR1 DFQATT and CDR2 SNEGSKA (reference sequence). Between the trimmed V and J ends, which lost 7 bases and 0 bases, there was a span of 10 bases. The CDR3 runs 14 residues. The CDR3 protein is CSGAEASYNSPLHF. CDR3 in DNA: TGCAGTGGTGCAGAGGCCTCCTATAATTCACCCCTCCACTTT.

This clonotype was seen ten or more times. The chain joins TRBV2 to TRBJ2-7, with D possibly TRBD2 on 6 matching bases. V was pared by 5 bases and J by 7 bases, with 12 bases between. The germline V gene encodes CDR1 SNHLY and CDR2 FYNNEI. The CDR3 extends over 12 amino acids. The CDR3 DNA reads TGTGCCAGCAGTAAGGACGCGGGGGAGCAGTACTTC. It codes for CASSKDAGEQYF.

Of note for this clonotype: With a much larger clone just one base away, this may be a read error. The chain links TRBV5-5 to TRBJ2-1; a possible D gene is TRBD2 (6 bases). Germline V gene lookup returns CDR1 SGHKS and CDR2 YYEKEE (reference sequence). With 1 base removed from V and 10 bases from J, the gap between germline ends came to 21 bases. CDR3 length equals 16 residues. The CDR3 nucleotides are TGTGCCAGCAGCTTGAACAGCCGGGGGAGCCCCTACGAGCAGTTCTTC. Residues: CASSLNSRGSPYEQFF.

This clonotype has ten or more counts. The chain combines TRBV7-2 with TRBJ2-7; 7 bases fit TRBD2. CDR3 length: 13 residues. Per the germline V gene, CDR1 is SGHTA and CDR2 is FQGNSA. The V and J ends lost 5 bases and 4 bases, in that order; junction bases with no gene match: 5. In nucleotides, the CDR3 is TGTGCCAGCAGCCGGGGAGGGGCTTACGAGCAGTACTTC. Translation: CASSRGGAYEQYF.

This clonotype was counted at least ten times. The chain uses TRBV13 and TRBJ2-5; TRBD2 aligns across 10 bases. CDR1 is PRHDT, CDR2 FYEKMQ, per germline (reference sequence). The V gene end was trimmed by 7 bases and the J gene end by 3 bases; junction bases not matched to a gene: 8. This CDR3 has 15 amino acids. CDR3 nucleotides: TGTGCCAGCACCCGAGCTAGCGGGGGAGAAGAGACCCAGTACTTC. It translates to CASTRASGGEETQYF.

The sample holds many counts of this clonotype. V gene TRBV5-1 combines with J gene TRBJ2-5, with D perhaps matching TRBD2 (6 bases). The V and J ends lost 6 bases and 6 bases respectively, with 18 bases between them. CDR3 length: 14 amino acids. The germline CDR1 and CDR2 sequences are SGHRS and YFSETQ. This chain's CDR3 is CASTWDAGLKTQYF. The CDR3 coding sequence is TGCGCCAGCACCTGGGACGCGGGGTTGAAGACCCAGTACTTC.

This clonotype was observed many times. The V gene is TRBV4-3, the J gene TRBJ1-2; D is uncertain. This CDR3 is 15 amino acids long. Trimming cost V 0 bases and J 1 base, with 9 bases left between them. Germline V gene lookup returns CDR1 LGHNA and CDR2 YSLEER. The CDR3 bases are TGCGCCAGCAGCCAAGATTCAAGGAATAACTATGGCTACACCTTC. Protein sequence: CASSQDSRNNYGYTF.

The rearrangement links TRBV20-1 to TRBJ2-1, with 8 bases identical to TRBD2. CDR3 size: 16 residues. Trimming removed 0 bases from V and 4 bases from J; junction bases left unmatched: 8. The V gene's germline CDR1 is DFQATT and CDR2 SNEGSKA (reference sequence). DNA of the CDR3: TGCAGTGCTAGAGAACCACCGGGACTAGGTTACAATGAGCAGTTCTTC. This encodes CSAREPPGLGYNEQFF.

This clonotype was observed at least ten times. This chain connects TRBV5-1 to TRBJ1-4; no clear D. Per germline, CDR1 SGHRS and CDR2 YFSETQ. Trimming left V 3 bases short and J 2 bases short, with 11 bases between. This CDR3 has 15 amino acids. CDR3: CASSYVLGTNEKLFF. Written as DNA, the CDR3 is TGCGCCAGCAGCTACGTCCTGGGGACTAATGAAAAACTGTTTTTT.

At least ten counts were recorded for this clonotype. V usage is TRBV30 and J usage is TRBJ2-7; 9 bases line up with TRBD1. Germline V lookup: CDR1 GTSNPN, CDR2 SVGIG (reference sequence). The CDR3 loop spans 13 amino acids. Trimming removed 4 bases from V and 0 bases from J; junction bases left unmatched: 1. The CDR3 DNA sequence: TGTGCCTGGACGACAGGGGGCTCCTACGAGCAGTACTTC. As protein: CAWTTGGSYEQYF.

V and J are TRBV4-1 and TRBJ1-4; D is possibly TRBD1 (5 bases). This CDR3 is built from 15 residues. V shed 0 bases and J shed 5 bases, with 10 bases lying between them. CDR1 is MGHRA and CDR2 is YSYEKL in the germline V gene. The chain's CDR3 is CASSQEGGMNEKLFF. CDR3 in DNA: TGCGCCAGCAGCCAAGAGGGGGGAATGAATGAAAAACTGTTTTTT.

This sequence joins TRBV7-2 and TRBJ1-4, with D unresolved. Germline CDR1 SGHTA, CDR2 FQGNSA. The CDR3 consists of 15 residues. V was pared by 5 bases and J by 4 bases, with 14 bases between. The DNA of the CDR3 is TGTGCCAGCAGCATAGGATCGGCCTTTAATGAAAAACTGTTTTTT. Its translation: CASSIGSAFNEKLFF.

This clonotype was seen more than once but under ten times. V is TRBV7-9 and J is TRBJ1-5; 8 bases fit TRBD1. The CDR3 has 15 amino acids. J was trimmed by 3 bases and V by 4 bases; bases with no gene match: 5. The V gene's germline CDR1 is SEHNR and CDR2 FQNEAQ (reference sequence). CDR3 sequence reads: CASSSRTGYNQPQHF. The CDR3 DNA follows: TGTGCCAGCAGCTCCAGGACAGGGTACAATCAGCCCCAGCATTTT.

This clonotype was counted between two and nine times. J is TRBJ2-1 and V is TRBV5-1, with 9 positions matching TRBD2. Germline trimming cut 0 bases from V and 7 bases from J; bases unmatched to any gene: 8. Germline V gene lookup returns CDR1 SGHRS and CDR2 YFSETQ. The CDR3 loop spans 16 amino acids. In DNA form, the CDR3 reads TGCGCCAGCAGCTTGGAGTGGGCTAGCGGGGCGAATGAGCAGTTCTTC. This encodes CASSLEWASGANEQFF.

This clonotype appeared many times. This rearrangement joins TRBV28 to TRBJ2-1; D is perhaps TRBD2 (6 bases). V gave up 3 bases and J gave up 7 bases, with 13 bases separating them. Germline lookup yields CDR1 MDHEN and CDR2 SYDVKM. CDR3 length equals 14 residues. In nucleotides, the CDR3 is TGTGCCAGCAGTTTCCATAACGGGGGAAATGAGCAGTTCTTC. It translates to CASSFHNGGNEQFF.

A note on this clonotype: A read error may produce the germline difference seen at one junction end. The chain joins TRBV7-2 to TRBJ2-5; possibly TRBD1 or TRBD2 for D (5 bases each). The CDR3 contains 15 residues. The germline V gene has CDR1 SGHTA and CDR2 FQGNSA. The CDR3 protein is CASSLSGTTKETQYF. The CDR3 DNA is TGCGCCAGCAGCCTCTCCGGGACGACCAAAGAGACCCAGTACTTC.

At least ten counts were recorded for this clonotype. V gene TRBV7-2 combines with J gene TRBJ1-5; the match to TRBD1 covers 9 bases. The CDR3 length is 15 residues. Germline lookup yields CDR1 SGHTA and CDR2 FQGNSA. Germline trimming cut 0 bases from V and 5 bases from J; bases unmatched to any gene: 2. The CDR3 spells CASSLAGQGYQPQHF. The CDR3 bases are TGTGCCAGCAGCTTAGCGGGACAGGGTTATCAGCCCCAGCATTTT.

This chain links TRBV5-1 with TRBJ2-7, with a weak D call TRBD2 (5 bases). This CDR3 comprises 16 residues. CDR1 is SGHRS, CDR2 YFSETQ, per germline. Between the trimmed V and J ends, which lost 1 base and 1 base, there was a span of 15 bases. Here the CDR3 reads CASSLTPDLRSYEQYF. CDR3 nucleotide sequence: TGCGCCAGCAGCTTGACCCCGGACTTACGATCCTACGAGCAGTACTTC.

In this sample, this clonotype turned up a few times. The chain combines TRBV6-2 or TRBV6-3 with TRBJ2-5; D call uncertain. The J call is doubtful: the DNA matches TRBJ2-1 better. Looked up from germline, CDR1 is MNHEY and CDR2 is SVGEGT. The CDR3 runs to 13 residues. CDR3 sequence: CASRAIGQETQFF. CDR3 sequence (DNA): TGTGCCAGCAGAGCAATAGGGCAAGAGACCCAGTTCTTC.

This clonotype was recorded many times. CDR3 in DNA: TGTGCCAGCGGCGGGACAGGCCCGAGCTCCTACAATGAGCAGTTCTTC. This translates into CASGGTGPSSYNEQFF. The chain carries TRBV7-9 and TRBJ2-1; 8 nucleotides line up with TRBD1. CDR3 length: 16 residues. Germline V gene sequence: CDR1 SEHNR, CDR2 FQNEAQ (reference sequence). V shed 8 bases and J 0 bases; nucleotides not matched to a gene: 9.